This T cell receptor (beta chain) was profiled in a study of T cell repertoires in cytomegalovirus infection. Study-level background: CMV infection and matching HLA type were both indicated by public TCR beta signatures. The study's findings and limits: Predominance within the ex vivo response was attributable to HLA-C-restricted CMV-specific TCR beta clonotypes.

A remark on this clonotype: Its specificity is not known.

The junction had 5 bases not matched to a gene; V was cut back by 2 bases and J by 0 bases. The CDR3 contains 16 residues. The germline V gene has CDR1 KGHDR and CDR2 SFDVKD. TCRdb re-called the reads with MiXCR, one entry per CDR3 protein. The data show roughly 630,000 distinct CDR3 sequences, roughly 24% seen once. The sequence came from a human donor in good health (CMV status not recorded). Some clones in this sample may be carry-over from other donors' samples. V is TRBV24-1 and J is TRBJ2-7, with 8 bases aligning to TRBD2. Sequenced material: CD8+ T cells from PBMCs. The CDR3 bases are TGTGCCACCAGTGATTCAAAGCGGGGGAGCTCCTACGAGCAGTACTTC. Protein: CATSDSKRGSSYEQYF.